This T cell receptor (beta chain) derives from a study of T cells in Graves' hyperthyroidism and ophthalmopathy. Study-level results: Ophthalmopathy and stable hyperthyroidism were told apart by a 13 V-J model.

This clonotype came up many times. Its antigen is unknown. The CDR3 spans 16 residues. Germline V gene sequence: CDR1 LNHNV, CDR2 YYDKDF (reference sequence). V was clipped by 2 bases and J by 7 bases; unmatched bases: 5. Using RNA transcripts as the source, TCR beta CDR3 regions were amplified. First-round RT-PCR with HTBI primers amplified the TCR CDR3 region. MiXCR, run by TCRdb on the multiplex PCR reads, gives a single entry per CDR3 protein. The sample includes a few hundred thousand distinct CDR3 sequences, approximately 14% of them seen just once. Absence of ophthalmopathy progression within 18 months defined stable Graves' hyperthyroidism.

V and J are TRBV15 and TRBJ2-2, with 12 bases matching TRBD2. The clonotype was recovered from a woman aged 18-29 years with Graves' hyperthyroidism. Sequencing used blood. The CDR3 DNA sequence: TGTGCCACCAGCAGACTACTAGCGGGGGGTGGCGGGGAGCTGTTTTTT. It translates to CATSRLLAGGGGELFF.